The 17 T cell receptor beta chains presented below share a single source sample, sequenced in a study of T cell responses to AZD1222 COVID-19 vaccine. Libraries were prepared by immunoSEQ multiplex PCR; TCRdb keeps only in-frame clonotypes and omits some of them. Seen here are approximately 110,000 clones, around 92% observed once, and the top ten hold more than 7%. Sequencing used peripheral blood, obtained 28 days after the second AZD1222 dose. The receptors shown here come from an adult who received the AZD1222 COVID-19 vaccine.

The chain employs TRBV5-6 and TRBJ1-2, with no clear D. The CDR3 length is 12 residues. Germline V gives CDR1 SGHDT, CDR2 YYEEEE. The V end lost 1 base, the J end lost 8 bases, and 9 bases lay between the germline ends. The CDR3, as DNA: TGTGCCAGCAGCTTGTCTGGCGGGGGCTACACCTTC. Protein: CASSLSGGGYTF.

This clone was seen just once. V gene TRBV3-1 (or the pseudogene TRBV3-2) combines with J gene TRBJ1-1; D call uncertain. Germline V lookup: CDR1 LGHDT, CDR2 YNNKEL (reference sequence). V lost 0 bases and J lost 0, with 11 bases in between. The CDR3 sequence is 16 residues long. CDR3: CASSQDIQRVNTEAFF. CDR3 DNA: TGTGCCAGCAGCCAAGATATTCAGAGAGTGAACACTGAAGCTTTCTTT.

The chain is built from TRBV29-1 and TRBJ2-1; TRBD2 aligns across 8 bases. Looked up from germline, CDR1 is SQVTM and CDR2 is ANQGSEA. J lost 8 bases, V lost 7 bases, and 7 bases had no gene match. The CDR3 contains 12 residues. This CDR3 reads CSAKRELYEQFF. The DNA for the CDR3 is TGCAGCGCTAAGCGGGAGCTCTATGAGCAGTTCTTC.

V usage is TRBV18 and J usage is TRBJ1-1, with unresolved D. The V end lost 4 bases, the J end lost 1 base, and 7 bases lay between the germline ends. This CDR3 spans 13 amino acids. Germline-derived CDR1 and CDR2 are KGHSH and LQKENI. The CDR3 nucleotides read TGTGCCAGCTCACAGGGCCGGAACACTGAAGCTTTCTTT. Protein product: CASSQGRNTEAFF.

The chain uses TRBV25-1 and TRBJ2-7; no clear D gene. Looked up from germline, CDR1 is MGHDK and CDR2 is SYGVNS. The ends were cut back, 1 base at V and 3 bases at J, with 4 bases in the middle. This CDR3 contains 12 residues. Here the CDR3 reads CASSELGYEQYF. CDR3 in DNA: TGTGCCAGCAGTGAATTGGGCTACGAGCAGTACTTC.

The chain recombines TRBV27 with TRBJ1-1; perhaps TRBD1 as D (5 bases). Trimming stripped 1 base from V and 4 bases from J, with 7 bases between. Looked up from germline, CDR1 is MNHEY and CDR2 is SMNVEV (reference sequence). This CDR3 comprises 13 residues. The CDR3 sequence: CASSLWRGTEAFF. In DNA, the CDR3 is TGTGCCAGCAGTTTATGGAGGGGCACTGAAGCTTTCTTT.

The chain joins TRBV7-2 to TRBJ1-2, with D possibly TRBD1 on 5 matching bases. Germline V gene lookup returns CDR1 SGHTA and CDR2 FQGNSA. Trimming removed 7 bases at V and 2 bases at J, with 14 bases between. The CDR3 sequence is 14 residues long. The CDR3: CASNPGGRNYGYTF. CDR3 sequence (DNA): TGTGCCAGCAACCCCGGGGGGAGAAACTATGGCTACACCTTC.

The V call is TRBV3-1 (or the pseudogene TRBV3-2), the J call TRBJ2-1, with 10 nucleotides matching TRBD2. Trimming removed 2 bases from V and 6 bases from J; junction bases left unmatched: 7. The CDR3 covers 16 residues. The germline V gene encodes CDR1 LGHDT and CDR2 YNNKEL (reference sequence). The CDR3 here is CASSQKWSGRANEQFF. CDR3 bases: TGTGCCAGCAGCCAAAAATGGAGCGGGAGGGCCAATGAGCAGTTCTTC.

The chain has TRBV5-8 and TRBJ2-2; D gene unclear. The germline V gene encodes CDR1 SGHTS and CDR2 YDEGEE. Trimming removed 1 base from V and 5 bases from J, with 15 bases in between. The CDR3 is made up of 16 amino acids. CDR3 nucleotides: TGTGCCAGCAGCTTGTTAGGGTTTATTGCTACCGGGGAGCTGTTTTTT. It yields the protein CASSLLGFIATGELFF.

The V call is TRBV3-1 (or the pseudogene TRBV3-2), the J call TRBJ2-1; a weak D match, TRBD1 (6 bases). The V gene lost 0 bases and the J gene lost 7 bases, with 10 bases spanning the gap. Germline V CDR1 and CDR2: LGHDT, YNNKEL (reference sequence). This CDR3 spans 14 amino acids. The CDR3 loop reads CASSQEGRGNEQFF. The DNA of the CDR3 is TGTGCCAGCAGCCAAGAGGGCAGGGGAAATGAGCAGTTCTTC.

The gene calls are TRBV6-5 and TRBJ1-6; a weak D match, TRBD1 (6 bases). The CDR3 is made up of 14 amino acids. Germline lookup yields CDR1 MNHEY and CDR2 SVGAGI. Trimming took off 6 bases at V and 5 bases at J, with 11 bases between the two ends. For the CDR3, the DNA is TGTGCCAGCAGCTTGGAGGGGGATAATTCACCCCTCCACTTT. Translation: CASSLEGDNSPLHF.

The CDR3 coding sequence is TGTGCCAGCAGTACAGTTTGGACTAGCGGGTCGAGCTCCTACAATGAGCAGTTCTTC. Residues: CASSTVWTSGSSSYNEQFF. This sequence joins TRBV28 and TRBJ2-1, with TRBD2 matching 11 bases. CDR1 and CDR2 from the germline V gene are MDHEN and SYDVKM. The CDR3 contains 19 residues. V dropped 5 bases and J dropped 0; count of bases not matched to a gene: 12.

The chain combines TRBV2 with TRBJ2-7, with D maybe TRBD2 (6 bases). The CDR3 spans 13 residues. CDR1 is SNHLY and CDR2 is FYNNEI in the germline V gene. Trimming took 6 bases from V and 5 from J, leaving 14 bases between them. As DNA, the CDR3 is TGTGCCAGCAGGCAGGGAGGCTCTGACGAGCAGTACTTC. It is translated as CASRQGGSDEQYF. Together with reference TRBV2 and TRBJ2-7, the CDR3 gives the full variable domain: EPEVTQTPSHQVTQMGQEVILRCVPISNHLYFYWYRQILGQKVEFLVSFYNNEISEKSEIFDDQFSVERPDGSNFTLKIRSTKLEDSAMYFCASRQGGSDEQYFGPGTRLTVT.

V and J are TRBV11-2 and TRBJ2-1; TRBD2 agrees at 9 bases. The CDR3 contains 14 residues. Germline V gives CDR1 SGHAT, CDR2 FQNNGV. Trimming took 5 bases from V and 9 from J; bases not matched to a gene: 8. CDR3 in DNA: TGTGCCAGCAGCCGAACTGGGACTAGCCTTGAGCAGTTCTTC. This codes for CASSRTGTSLEQFF.

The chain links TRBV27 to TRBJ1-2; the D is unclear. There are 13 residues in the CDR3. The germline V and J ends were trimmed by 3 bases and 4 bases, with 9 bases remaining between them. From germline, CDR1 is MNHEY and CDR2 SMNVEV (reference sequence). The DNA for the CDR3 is TGTGCCAGCAGTTTTTCAGGTACCTATGGCTACACCTTC. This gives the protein CASSFSGTYGYTF.

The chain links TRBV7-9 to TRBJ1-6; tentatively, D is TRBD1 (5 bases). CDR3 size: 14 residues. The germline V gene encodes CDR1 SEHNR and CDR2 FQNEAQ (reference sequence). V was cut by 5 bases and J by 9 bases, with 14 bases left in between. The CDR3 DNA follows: TGTGCCAGCAGCCCTAGGTTTCAGGGTTCACCCCTCCACTTT. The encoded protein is CASSPRFQGSPLHF.

The CDR3: CASSLWSSYTF. Written as DNA, the CDR3 is TGTGCCAGCAGTTTGTGGTCGTCCTACACCTTC. The chain employs TRBV12-3 or TRBV12-4 and TRBJ1-2; D not certain. The CDR3 contains 11 residues. Trimming took 3 bases from V and 10 from J, leaving 9 bases between them.